This T cell receptor beta chain was captured in a study of beta chain features in type 1 diabetes. Broader study findings: Moderately but significantly shorter TCRB CDR3s were found in Type 1 diabetes patients in all four CD4+ subsets. Any role of HLA type in TCRB rearrangement remained unresolved here. Patients and controls would be equally affected if PCR favored shorter templates. Sequencing the cDNA could make cells with high TCR expression show up more than they should. Diminished insertions and augmented deletions at VDJ junctions characterized type 1 diabetes patients.

The sample holds a few counts of this clone. No antigen is known for it. Of the isolated RNA, all was reverse transcribed, and so the sequenced material was expressed TCRB transcripts. Sequencing was performed with immunoSEQ multiplex PCR; in TCRdb, only in-frame clones are kept and a portion is missing. Counted here are roughly 220,000 clones, approximately 16% occurring once; the ten biggest clones make up about 0.078%. This CDR3 contains 13 residues. Per germline, CDR1 SGHRS and CDR2 YFSETQ. Trimming shortened V by 3 bases and J by 3 bases, and 10 bases separated the two germline ends. This TCR derives from a man under 40 with type 1 diabetes. The chain employs TRBV5-1 and TRBJ2-7; D may be TRBD2 (6 bases). The sequencing sample was made of naive CD4+ T cells from blood. The CDR3 region has the DNA TGCGCCAGCAGCTCGGGACTTATCTACGAGCAGTACTTC. Translation: CASSSGLIYEQYF.